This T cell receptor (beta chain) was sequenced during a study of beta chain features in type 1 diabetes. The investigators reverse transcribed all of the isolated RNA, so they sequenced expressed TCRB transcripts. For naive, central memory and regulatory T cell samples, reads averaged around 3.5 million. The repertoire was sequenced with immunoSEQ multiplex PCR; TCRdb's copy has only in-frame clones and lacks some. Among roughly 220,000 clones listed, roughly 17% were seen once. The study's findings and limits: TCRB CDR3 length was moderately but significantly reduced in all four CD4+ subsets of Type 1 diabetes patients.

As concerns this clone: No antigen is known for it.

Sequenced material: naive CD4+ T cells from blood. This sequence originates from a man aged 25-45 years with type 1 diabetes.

The chain's CDR3 is CASRAGGGTDTQYF. The CDR3 DNA reads TGTGCCAGCAGAGCGGGAGGGGGCACAGATACGCAGTATTTT. The V and J genes are TRBV7-2 and TRBJ2-3, with TRBD2 matching over 10 bases. CDR3 size: 14 residues. In germline, CDR1 is SGHTA, CDR2 FQGNSA. The trim removed 6 bases at V and 1 base at J, leaving 1 base unmatched.